Included here is one TCR beta chain sequence, with context. This entry is derived from a study of blood T cell repertoires in COVID-19. For the study at large: COVID-19 samples from acute and convalescent phases originated in the United States, Italy and Spain. In each case, the material was cDNA or gDNA derived from T cells, B-cell-depleted T cells, or PBMCs.

In the authors' workflow: Estimation of nucleated cell counts was performed using reference gene primer amplification. Measured with immunoSEQ multiplex PCR; TCRdb has only the in-frame clones, and not every one. Clone size and the V and J calls come from that table; the DNA yielded D and trimming. The sample lists some 87,000 clones; approximately 86% were seen once. In germline, CDR1 is LGHDT, CDR2 YNNKEL (reference sequence). Trimming removed 4 bases from V and 1 base from J, with 10 bases in between. The CDR3 is 14 residues long. Sequencing input: peripheral blood. The rearrangement uses TRBV3-1 (or the pseudogene TRBV3-2) and TRBJ1-1; D is perhaps TRBD1 (6 bases). This TCR derives from a woman in her seventies with active or convalescent COVID-19. CDR3 sequence reads: CASSLRTENTEAFF. CDR3 sequence (DNA): TGTGCCAGCAGCCTAAGGACAGAGAACACTGAAGCTTTCTTT.